These 4 T cell receptor beta chains came from one sample sequenced in a study of a mutant IDH1 vaccine in newly diagnosed glioma. Time point noted: week 23, last vaccination. Every single dose of the vaccine, 300 ug of mutant IDH1 20-mer peptide, came with topical imiquimod. Assay used: immunoSEQ multiplex PCR; TCRdb lists only in-frame clones, some missing. The sample has roughly 60,000 clones; roughly 81% are singletons. These receptors are not linked to any known antigen. This specimen was PBMCs, taken from a glioma patient whose treatment included an IDH1 peptide vaccine. Receptors were obtained from a man aged 25 to 45 with glioma.

The gene calls are TRBV6-5 and TRBJ2-7; TRBD2 matches 10 bases. Germline assignment: CDR1 MNHEY and CDR2 SVGAGI. The CDR3 sequence is 15 residues long. J was trimmed by 0 bases and V by 6 bases; bases with no gene match: 5. This CDR3 reads CASRLSSGGSYEQYF. In DNA, the CDR3 is TGTGCCAGCAGACTTTCTAGCGGGGGCTCCTACGAGCAGTACTTC.

This clone showed up just a few times. The rearrangement joins TRBV5-6 to TRBJ2-7; D may be TRBD1 or TRBD2 (5 bases each). V lost 4 bases and J lost 0, with 14 bases in between. The CDR3 extends over 15 amino acids. Germline CDR1 SGHDT, CDR2 YYEEEE. The CDR3 sequence: CASSLTRGLSYEQYF. CDR3 DNA sequence: TGTGCCAGCAGCCTAACGAGGGGTCTCTCCTACGAGCAGTACTTC. Looking up the rest from reference TRBV5-6 and TRBJ2-7 gives the full variable domain: DAGVTQSPTHLIKTRGQQVTLRCSPKSGHDTVSWYQQALGQGPQFIFQYYEEEERQRGNFPDRFSGHQFPNYSSELNVNALLLGDSALYLCASSLTRGLSYEQYFGPGTRLTVT.

This clone is a singleton in its sample. The chain couples TRBV28 to TRBJ2-5; D is ambiguous. The germline CDR1 and CDR2 sequences are MDHEN and SYDVKM. Trimming took off 4 bases at V and 5 bases at J, with 8 bases between the two ends. The CDR3 spans 12 residues. CDR3 sequence: CASSSLLETQYF. CDR3 in DNA: TGTGCCAGCAGTTCTCTTTTGGAGACCCAGTACTTC. Full variable domain (missing parts from reference TRBV28 and TRBJ2-5): DVKVTQSSRYLVKRTGEKVFLECVQDMDHENMFWYRQDPGLGLRLIYFSYDVKMKEKGDIPEGYSVSREKKERFSLILESASTNQTSMYLCASSSLLETQYFGPGTRLLVL.

The chain uses TRBV2 and TRBJ1-2; a weak D match, TRBD1 (5 bases). The CDR3 runs to 12 residues. Germline CDR1 SNHLY, CDR2 FYNNEI. Trimming left V 8 bases short and J 8 bases short, with 15 bases between. The CDR3 nucleotides read TGTGCCAGCGGAGGGGCAGGCGGAGGCTACACCTTC. It yields the protein CASGGAGGGYTF. The entire variable domain, with the rest obtained from reference TRBV2 and TRBJ1-2, is as follows: EPEVTQTPSHQVTQMGQEVILRCVPISNHLYFYWYRQILGQKVEFLVSFYNNEISEKSEIFDDQFSVERPDGSNFTLKIRSTKLEDSAMYFCASGGAGGGYTFGSGTRLTVV.